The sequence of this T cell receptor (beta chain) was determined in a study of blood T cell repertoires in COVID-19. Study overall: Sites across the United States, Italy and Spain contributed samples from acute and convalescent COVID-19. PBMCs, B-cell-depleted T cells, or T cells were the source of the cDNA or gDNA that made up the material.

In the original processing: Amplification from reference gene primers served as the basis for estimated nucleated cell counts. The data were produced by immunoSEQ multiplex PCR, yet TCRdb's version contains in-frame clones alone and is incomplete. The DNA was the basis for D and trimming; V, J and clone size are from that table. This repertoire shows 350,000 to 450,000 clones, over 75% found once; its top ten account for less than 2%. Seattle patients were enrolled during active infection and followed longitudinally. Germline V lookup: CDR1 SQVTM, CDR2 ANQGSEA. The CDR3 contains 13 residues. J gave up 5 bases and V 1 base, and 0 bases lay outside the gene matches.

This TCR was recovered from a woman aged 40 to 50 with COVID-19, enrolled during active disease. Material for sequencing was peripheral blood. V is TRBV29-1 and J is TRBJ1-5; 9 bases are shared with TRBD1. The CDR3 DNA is TGCAGCGTTGAAGGGACAGGGGATCAGCCCCAGCATTTT. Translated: CSVEGTGDQPQHF.